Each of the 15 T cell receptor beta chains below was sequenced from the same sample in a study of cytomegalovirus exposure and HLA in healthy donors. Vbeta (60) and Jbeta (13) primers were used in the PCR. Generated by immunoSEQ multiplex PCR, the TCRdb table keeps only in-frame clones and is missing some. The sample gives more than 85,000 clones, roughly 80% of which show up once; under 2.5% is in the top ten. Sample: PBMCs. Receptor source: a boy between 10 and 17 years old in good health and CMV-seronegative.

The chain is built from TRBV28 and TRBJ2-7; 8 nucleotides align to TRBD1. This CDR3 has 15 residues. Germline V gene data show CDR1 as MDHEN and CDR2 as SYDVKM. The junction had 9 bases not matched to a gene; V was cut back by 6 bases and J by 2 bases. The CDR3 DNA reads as TGTGCCAGCAGCTTCTTCGGGACAGGAGCCTACGAGCAGTACTTC. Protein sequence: CASSFFGTGAYEQYF.

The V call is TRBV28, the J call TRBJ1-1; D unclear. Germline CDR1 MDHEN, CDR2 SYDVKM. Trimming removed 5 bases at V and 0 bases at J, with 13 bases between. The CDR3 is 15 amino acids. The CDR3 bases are TGTGCCAGCAGTAGAATCGGACTTATGAACACTGAAGCTTTCTTT. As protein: CASSRIGLMNTEAFF.

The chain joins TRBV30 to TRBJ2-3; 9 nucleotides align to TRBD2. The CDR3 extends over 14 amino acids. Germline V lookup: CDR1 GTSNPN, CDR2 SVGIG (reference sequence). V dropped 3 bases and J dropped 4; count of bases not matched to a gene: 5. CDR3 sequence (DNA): TGTGCCTGGAGCCTTAGCGGGAGTTCAGATACGCAGTATTTT. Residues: CAWSLSGSSDTQYF.

The CDR3 is CASSLGRGEQYF. Written as DNA, the CDR3 is TGTGCCAGCAGCTTAGGCCGGGGCGAGCAGTACTTC. The V and J genes are TRBV13 and TRBJ2-7; weak D call: TRBD2 (5 bases). The CDR3 has 12 residues. The germline V gene encodes CDR1 PRHDT and CDR2 FYEKMQ (reference sequence). Trimming cost V 0 bases and J 6 bases, with 6 bases left between them.

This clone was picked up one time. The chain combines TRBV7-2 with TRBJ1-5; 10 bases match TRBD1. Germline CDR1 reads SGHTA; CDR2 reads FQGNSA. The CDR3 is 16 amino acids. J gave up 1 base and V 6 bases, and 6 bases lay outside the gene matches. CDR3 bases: TGTGCCAGCAGTCGACAGGGGGCAGGAAGCAATCAGCCCCAGCATTTT. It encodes CASSRQGAGSNQPQHF.

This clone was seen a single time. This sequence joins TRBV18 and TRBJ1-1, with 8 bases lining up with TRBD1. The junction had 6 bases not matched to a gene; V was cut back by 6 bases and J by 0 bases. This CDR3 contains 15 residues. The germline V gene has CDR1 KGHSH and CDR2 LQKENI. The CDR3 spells CASSPGTGMNTEAFF. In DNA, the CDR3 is TGTGCCAGCTCTCCCGGGACAGGAATGAACACTGAAGCTTTCTTT.

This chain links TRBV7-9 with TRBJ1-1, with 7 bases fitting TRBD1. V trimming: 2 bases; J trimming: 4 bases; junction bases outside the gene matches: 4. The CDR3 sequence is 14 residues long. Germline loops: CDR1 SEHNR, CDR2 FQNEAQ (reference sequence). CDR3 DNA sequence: TGTGCCAGCAGCTTACCACAGGGGATCACTGAAGCTTTCTTT. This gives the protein CASSLPQGITEAFF.

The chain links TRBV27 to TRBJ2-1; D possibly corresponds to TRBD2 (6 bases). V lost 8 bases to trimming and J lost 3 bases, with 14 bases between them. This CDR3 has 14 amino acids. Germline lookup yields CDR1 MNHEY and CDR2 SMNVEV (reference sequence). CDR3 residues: CASAPGLFYNEQFF. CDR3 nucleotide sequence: TGTGCCAGCGCCCCGGGACTTTTCTACAATGAGCAGTTCTTC.

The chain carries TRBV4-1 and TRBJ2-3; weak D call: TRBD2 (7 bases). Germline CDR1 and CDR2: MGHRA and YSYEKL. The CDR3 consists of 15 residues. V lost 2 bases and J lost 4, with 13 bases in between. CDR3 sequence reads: CASSQFIGGADTQYF. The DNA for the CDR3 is TGCGCCAGCAGCCAATTTATAGGGGGGGCAGATACGCAGTATTTT.

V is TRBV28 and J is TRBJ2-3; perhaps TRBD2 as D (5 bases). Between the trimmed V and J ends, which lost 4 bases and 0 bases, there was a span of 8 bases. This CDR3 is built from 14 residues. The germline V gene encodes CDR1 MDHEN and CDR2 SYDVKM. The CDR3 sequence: CASSSGISTDTQYF. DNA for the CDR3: TGTGCCAGCAGTTCCGGGATAAGCACAGATACGCAGTATTTT.

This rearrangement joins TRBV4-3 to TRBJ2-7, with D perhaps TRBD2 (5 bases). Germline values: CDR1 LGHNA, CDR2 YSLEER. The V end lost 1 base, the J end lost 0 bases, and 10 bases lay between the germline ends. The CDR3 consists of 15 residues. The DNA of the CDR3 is TGCGCCAGCAGCCAAGGGACGGGGAGCTCCTACGAGCAGTACTTC. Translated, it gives CASSQGTGSSYEQYF.

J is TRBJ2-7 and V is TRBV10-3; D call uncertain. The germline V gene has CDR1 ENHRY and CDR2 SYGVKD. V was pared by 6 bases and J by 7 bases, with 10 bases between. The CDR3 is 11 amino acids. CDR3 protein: CAISERGEQYF. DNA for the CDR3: TGTGCCATCAGCGAGAGAGGTGAGCAGTACTTC.

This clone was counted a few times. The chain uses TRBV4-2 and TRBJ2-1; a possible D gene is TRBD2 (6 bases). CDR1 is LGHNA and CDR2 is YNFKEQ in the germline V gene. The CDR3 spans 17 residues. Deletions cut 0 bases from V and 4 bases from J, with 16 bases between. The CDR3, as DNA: TGTGCCAGCAGCCAAGAGGGGACCCGCGGGGCGTACAATGAGCAGTTCTTC. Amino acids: CASSQEGTRGAYNEQFF.

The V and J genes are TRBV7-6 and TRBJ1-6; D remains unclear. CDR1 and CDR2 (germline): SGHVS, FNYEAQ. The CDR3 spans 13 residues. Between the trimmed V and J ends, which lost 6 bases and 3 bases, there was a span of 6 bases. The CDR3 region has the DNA TGTGCCAGCAGTGAGGGCTATAATTCACCCCTCCACTTT. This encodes CASSEGYNSPLHF.

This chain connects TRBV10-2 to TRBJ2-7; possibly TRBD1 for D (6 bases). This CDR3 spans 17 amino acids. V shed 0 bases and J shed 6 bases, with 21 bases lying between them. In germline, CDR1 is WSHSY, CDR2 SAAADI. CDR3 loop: CASSESYTGNRQGEQYF. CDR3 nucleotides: TGCGCCAGCAGTGAGTCATACACAGGGAACCGCCAGGGCGAGCAGTACTTC.